The 6 T cell receptor beta chains presented below share a single source sample, sequenced in a study of identical twins. TCRdb re-derived calls from the 5' RACE reads in MiXCR, one entry per CDR3 protein. The sample records 700,000 to 950,000 distinct CDR3 sequences, 12% being singletons. In addition, the sample was reused for a study of yellow fever vaccine responses in identical twins.

The sample was PBMCs. The source of these receptors is a woman under 30 in good health.

This chain connects TRBV20-1 to TRBJ2-3; 7 nucleotides align to TRBD2. CDR1 and CDR2 (germline): DFQATT, SNEGSKA (reference sequence). The trim removed 8 bases at V and 2 bases at J, leaving 13 bases unmatched. The CDR3 is 15 amino acids. The CDR3 coding sequence is TGCAGTTCAGGTCGGGGGGAAGGAAACACAGATACGCAGTATTTT. This translates into CSSGRGEGNTDTQYF.

This clonotype appeared a few times. The chain recombines TRBV5-1 with TRBJ2-1; 8 nucleotides agree with TRBD2. The V gene end was trimmed by 6 bases and the J gene end by 0 bases; junction bases not matched to a gene: 11. The germline V gene has CDR1 SGHRS and CDR2 YFSETQ. CDR3 length equals 17 residues. CDR3 coding DNA: TGCGCCAGCACCTTCAGCGGGGGTAGTTTCTCCTACAATGAGCAGTTCTTC. It codes for CASTFSGGSFSYNEQFF. Looking up the rest from reference TRBV5-1 and TRBJ2-1 gives the full variable domain: KAGVTQTPRYLIKTRGQQVTLSCSPISGHRSVSWYQQTPGQGLQFLFEYFSETQRNKGNFPGRFSGRQFSNSRSEMNVSTLELGDSALYLCASTFSGGSFSYNEQFFGPGTRLTVL.

This clonotype was observed a handful of times. The V and J genes are TRBV6-1 and TRBJ2-3, with TRBD2 matching 7 bases. The ends lost 6 bases at V and 3 bases at J; junction bases unmatched: 12. Germline loops: CDR1 MNHNS, CDR2 SASEGT. The CDR3 consists of 16 residues. The CDR3 loop reads CASSWGGRTRTDTQYF. DNA of the CDR3: TGTGCCAGCAGCTGGGGAGGGCGCACCAGGACAGATACGCAGTATTTT.

This clonotype has a handful of counts. The chain is built from TRBV2 and TRBJ2-1; 11 bases line up with TRBD2. V was pared by 6 bases and J by 1 base, with 2 bases of the junction left unmatched. The CDR3 extends over 15 amino acids. Per germline, CDR1 SNHLY and CDR2 FYNNEI. CDR3 sequence: CASRIAGGSYNEQFF. The CDR3, as DNA: TGTGCCAGCAGGATAGCGGGAGGGTCCTACAATGAGCAGTTCTTC. Complete variable domain (other parts from reference TRBV2 and TRBJ2-1): EPEVTQTPSHQVTQMGQEVILRCVPISNHLYFYWYRQILGQKVEFLVSFYNNEISEKSEIFDDQFSVERPDGSNFTLKIRSTKLEDSAMYFCASRIAGGSYNEQFFGPGTRLTVL.

As regards this clonotype: Germline and junction disagree at one end, which may indicate a read error. This chain uses TRBV28 with TRBJ1-1; 8 nucleotides align to TRBD1. Looked up from germline, CDR1 is MDHEN and CDR2 is SYDVKM. The CDR3 is 11 amino acids. The CDR3: CASTYRDRLKF. The CDR3 DNA reads as TGTGCCAGCACCTACCGGGACAGGTTAAAATTT.

This clonotype was found a few times. This CDR3 is CASRQGASETQYF. The CDR3 region has the DNA TGTGCCAGCAGGCAGGGGGCCAGCGAGACCCAGTACTTC. The chain couples TRBV11-2 to TRBJ2-5, with 8 nucleotides matching TRBD1. The V segment lost 6 bases and the J segment 5 bases; nucleotides outside the gene matches: 5. Germline loops: CDR1 SGHAT, CDR2 FQNNGV. The CDR3 is 13 amino acids. The full variable domain, rest sourced from reference TRBV11-2 and TRBJ2-5, is EAGVAQSPRYKIIEKRQSVAFWCNPISGHATLYWYQQILGQGPKLLIQFQNNGVVDDSQLPKDRFSAERLKGVDSTLKIQPAKLEDSAVYLCASRQGASETQYFGPGTRLLVL.